Listed below are T cell receptor beta chains from one sample, sequenced in a study of T cell repertoires in cytomegalovirus infection. No antigens are known for them. TCRdb fed the reads into MiXCR, producing one record per CDR3 protein. The table includes 900,000 to 950,000 distinct CDR3 sequences, about 33% detected once. The specimen was cultured CD8+ T cells from PBMCs, collected from culture after CMV antigen stimulation. Receptor source: a human donor in good health (CMV status not recorded). Some clones in this sample may be carry-over from other donors' samples. CDR3s include the opening cysteine and the closing phenylalanine or tryptophan. A D gene is named only where the DNA matches it firmly. Where a row states a size, it is once, few, many or the class of an expanded clone; other rows omit it.

d_call,j_call,v_call,clone_size,cdr3_aa,cdr3_nt
TRBD2,TRBJ2-1,TRBV7-6,many,CASSLRLADEQFF,TGTGCCAGCAGCTTACGACTAGCTGATGAGCAGTTCTTC
TRBD1,TRBJ2-1,TRBV6-1,.,CASIPRDRSYNEQFF,TGTGCCAGCATCCCTCGGGACAGATCGTACAATGAGCAGTTCTTC
.,TRBJ2-6,TRBV4-1,few,CASSGSSLPGANVLTF,TGCGCCAGCAGCGGCAGTTCGCTCCCTGGGGCCAACGTCCTGACTTTC
.,TRBJ1-1,TRBV18,.,CASSPPHRESTEAFF,TGTGCCAGCTCACCACCCCACAGGGAGAGCACTGAAGCTTTCTTT
.,TRBJ2-2,TRBV12-3/TRBV12-4,few,CASSHANQMNTGELFF,TGTGCCAGCAGTCACGCAAATCAGATGAACACCGGGGAGCTGTTTTTT
TRBD2,TRBJ2-1,TRBV6-5,.,CASSYEAGGLNEQFF,TGTGCCAGCAGTTACGAAGCGGGGGGGCTCAATGAGCAGTTCTTC
.,TRBJ2-7,TRBV19,few,CASSIHEDTVYEQYF,TGTGCCAGTAGTATCCATGAGGACACGGTCTACGAGCAGTACTTC
.,TRBJ2-5,TRBV7-2,.,CASSLLPGPGRETQYF,TGTGCCAGCAGCTTGCTACCGGGCCCCGGGAGAGAGACCCAGTACTTC
TRBD2,TRBJ2-7,TRBV29-1,few,CSVERWEGEQYF,TGCAGCGTTGAAAGGTGGGAGGGCGAGCAGTACTTC
.,TRBJ2-3,TRBV6-6,few,CASRGLSITDTQYF,TGTGCCAGCAGAGGGCTTTCAATCACAGATACGCAGTATTTT
TRBD1,TRBJ1-5,TRBV27,few,CASTQTGSFNQPQHF,TGTGCCAGCACTCAGACAGGGAGTTTCAATCAGCCCCAGCATTTT
.,TRBJ2-3,TRBV7-2,many,CASSLGIDTQYF,TGTGCCAGCAGCTTAGGAATAGATACGCAGTATTTT
.,TRBJ1-6,TRBV12-3/TRBV12-4,few,CASSPTPSKNSPLHF,TGTGCCAGCAGCCCAACCCCTAGTAAAAATTCACCCCTCCACTTT
TRBD1,TRBJ1-2,TRBV29-1,many,CSVEGDRGPYGYTF,TGCAGCGTTGAAGGGGACAGGGGACCCTATGGCTACACCTTC
TRBD1,TRBJ1-3,TRBV4-1,.,CASSLGGRTGRGNTIYF,TGCGCCAGCAGCCTTGGAGGCCGGACAGGGCGGGGGAACACCATATATTTT
.,TRBJ2-2,TRBV6-5,many,CASSYFGSNTGELFF,TGTGCCAGCAGTTACTTCGGTTCGAACACCGGGGAGCTGTTTTTT
TRBD1,TRBJ1-1,TRBV12-5,few,CASGGTAHRAEAFF,TGTGCTAGTGGGGGGACAGCTCACAGGGCTGAAGCTTTCTTT
TRBD1,TRBJ2-7,TRBV7-6,many,CASSAMGRTGHYEQYF,TGTGCCAGCAGCGCCATGGGAAGGACAGGGCATTACGAGCAGTACTTC
.,TRBJ1-1,TRBV27,many,CASTPRAGVVAEAFF,TGTGCCAGCACACCTAGGGCAGGGGTGGTCGCTGAAGCTTTCTTT
.,TRBJ2-5,TRBV7-1,.,CASSPRSRETQYF,TGTGCCAGCAGCCCTAGGTCTAGGGAGACCCAGTACTTC
TRBD2,TRBJ2-5,TRBV20-1,.,CSARGLAGGREVVETQYF,TGCAGTGCTAGGGGACTAGCGGGGGGGAGGGAAGTAGTAGAGACCCAGTACTTC
.,TRBJ2-1,TRBV19,few,CASSPGTEIFYNEQFF,TGTGCCAGTAGTCCAGGGACCGAAATCTTCTACAATGAGCAGTTCTTC
.,TRBJ2-3,TRBV7-6,.,CASSLEGSGDTQYF,TGTGCCAGCAGCTTGGAGGGGTCGGGAGATACGCAGTATTTT
.,TRBJ2-3,TRBV7-2,few,CASSLEVWSTDTQYF,TGTGCCAGCAGCTTAGAAGTGTGGTCGACAGATACGCAGTATTTT
.,TRBJ2-5,TRBV6-2/TRBV6-3,.,CASQRTVEFRETQYF,TGTGCCAGCCAGCGGACAGTCGAGTTCCGGGAGACCCAGTACTTC
TRBD2,TRBJ2-2,TRBV11-2,.,CASSVAASGGKNTGELFF,TGTGCCAGCAGCGTCGCCGCTAGCGGGGGGAAGAACACCGGGGAGCTGTTTTTT
.,TRBJ2-4,TRBV12-3/TRBV12-4,many,CASSLIGRPSAKNIQYF,TGTGCCAGCAGTTTAATTGGACGTCCATCAGCCAAAAACATTCAGTACTTC
TRBD1,TRBJ1-1,TRBV6-5,few,CATQRTGMNTEAFF,TGTGCCACCCAGAGGACAGGGATGAACACTGAAGCTTTCTTT
TRBD2,TRBJ2-3,TRBV10-3,few,CAISELAASTDTQYF,TGTGCCATCAGTGAACTAGCGGCTAGCACAGATACGCAGTATTTT
.,TRBJ2-1,TRBV7-2,many,CASSFVGVYNEQFF,TGTGCCAGCAGCTTTGTCGGGGTCTACAATGAGCAGTTCTTC
.,TRBJ1-2,TRBV27,few,CATYSYGYTF,TGTGCCACCTATTCCTATGGCTACACCTTC
TRBD1,TRBJ1-1,TRBV6-5,.,CASSYSGTGENTEAFF,TGTGCCAGCAGTTACTCGGGGACAGGGGAAAACACTGAAGCTTTCTTT
TRBD1,TRBJ2-7,TRBV5-4,few,CASSLGTGEFYEQYF,TGTGCCAGCAGCTTGGGGACAGGGGAGTTCTACGAGCAGTACTTC
.,TRBJ2-2,TRBV6-6,.,CANSSDAGPGELFF,TGTGCCAACAGTTCCGACGCCGGGCCCGGGGAGCTGTTTTTT
.,TRBJ1-1,TRBV14,few,CASSQAGQDTEAFF,TGTGCCAGCAGCCAAGCGGGGCAGGACACTGAAGCTTTCTTT
TRBD1,TRBJ1-2,TRBV7-9,.,CASRVIGTAGYTF,TGTGCCAGCAGGGTTATCGGGACAGCTGGCTACACCTTC
.,TRBJ1-1,TRBV7-2,many,CASSFTWAEAFF,TGTGCCAGCAGCTTTACGTGGGCTGAAGCTTTCTTT
TRBD2,TRBJ2-5,TRBV7-9,.,CASSTGLALQETQYF,TGTGCCAGCAGCACGGGACTAGCCCTACAAGAGACCCAGTACTTC
.,TRBJ2-7,TRBV5-1,.,CASSLSSGLYDEQYF,TGCGCCAGCAGCTTATCCTCAGGGTTGTACGACGAGCAGTACTTC
TRBD2,TRBJ2-3,TRBV2,few,CASTAGTSGDTQYF,TGTGCCAGCACCGCAGGGACTAGCGGAGATACGCAGTATTTT
.,TRBJ2-7,TRBV2,.,CASRNPSDYEQYF,TGTGCCAGCAGAAACCCCAGCGATTACGAGCAGTACTTC
TRBD1,TRBJ2-2,TRBV10-3,.,CATLLRRQGSYTGELFF,TGTGCCACCCTCCTCCGCCGACAGGGTTCATACACCGGGGAGCTGTTTTTT
TRBD1,TRBJ2-2,TRBV11-3,.,CANSLGQGRYTGELFF,TGTGCCAACAGCCTCGGACAGGGAAGGTACACCGGGGAGCTGTTTTTT
.,TRBJ2-1,TRBV12-3/TRBV12-4,.,CATRSIWDNEQFF,TGTGCCACCCGGTCCATATGGGACAATGAGCAGTTCTTC
.,TRBJ2-6,TRBV7-9,.,CASSLARGTGANVLTF,TGTGCCAGCAGCTTGGCTCGGGGAACGGGGGCCAACGTCCTGACTTTC
TRBD1,TRBJ2-2,TRBV6-1,.,CASSWGQGLPGELFF,TGTGCCAGCAGTTGGGGACAGGGGTTGCCCGGGGAGCTGTTTTTT
.,TRBJ2-2,TRBV4-1,many,CASSPHTGELFF,TGTGCCAGCAGCCCACACACCGGGGAGCTGTTTTTT